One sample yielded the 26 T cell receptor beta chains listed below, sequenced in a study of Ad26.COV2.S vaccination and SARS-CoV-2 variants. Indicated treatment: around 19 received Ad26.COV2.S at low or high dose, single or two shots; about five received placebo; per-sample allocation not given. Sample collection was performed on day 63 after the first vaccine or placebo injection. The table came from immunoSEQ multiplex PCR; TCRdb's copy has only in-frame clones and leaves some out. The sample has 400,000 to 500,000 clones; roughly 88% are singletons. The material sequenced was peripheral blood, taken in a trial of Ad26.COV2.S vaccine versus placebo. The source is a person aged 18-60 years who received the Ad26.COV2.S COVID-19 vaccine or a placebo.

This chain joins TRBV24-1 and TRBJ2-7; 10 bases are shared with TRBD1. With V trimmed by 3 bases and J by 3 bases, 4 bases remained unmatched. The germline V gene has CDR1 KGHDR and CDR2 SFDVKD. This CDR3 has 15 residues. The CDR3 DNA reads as TGTGCCACCAGTGATGGGGGACAGGGGCTCTACGAGCAGTACTTC. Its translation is CATSDGGQGLYEQYF.

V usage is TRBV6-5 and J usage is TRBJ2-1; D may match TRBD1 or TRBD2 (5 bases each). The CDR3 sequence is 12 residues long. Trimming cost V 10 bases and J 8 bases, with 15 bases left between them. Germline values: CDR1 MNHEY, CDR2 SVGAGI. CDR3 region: CATRGNGDEQFF. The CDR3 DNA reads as TGTGCCACGAGGGGCAATGGGGATGAGCAGTTCTTC.

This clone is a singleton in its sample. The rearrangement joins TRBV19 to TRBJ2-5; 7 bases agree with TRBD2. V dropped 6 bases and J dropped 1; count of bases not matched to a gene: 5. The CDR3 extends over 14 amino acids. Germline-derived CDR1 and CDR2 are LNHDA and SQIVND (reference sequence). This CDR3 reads CASRPAGVQETQYF. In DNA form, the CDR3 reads TGTGCCAGTAGACCCGCGGGGGTCCAAGAGACCCAGTACTTC.

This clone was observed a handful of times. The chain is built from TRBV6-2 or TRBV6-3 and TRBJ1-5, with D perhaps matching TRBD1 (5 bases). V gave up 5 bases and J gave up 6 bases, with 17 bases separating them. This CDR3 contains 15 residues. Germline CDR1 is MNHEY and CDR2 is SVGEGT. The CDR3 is CASSRSLGDGQPQHF. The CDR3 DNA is TGTGCCAGCAGTCGATCCTTGGGGGACGGTCAGCCCCAGCATTTT.

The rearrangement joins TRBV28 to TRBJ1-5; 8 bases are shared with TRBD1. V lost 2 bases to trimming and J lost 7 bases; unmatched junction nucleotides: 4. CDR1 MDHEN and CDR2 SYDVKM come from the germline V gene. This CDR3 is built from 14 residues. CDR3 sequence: CASSLTGGIQPQHF. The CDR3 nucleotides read TGTGCCAGCAGTTTAACAGGGGGAATCCAGCCCCAGCATTTT.

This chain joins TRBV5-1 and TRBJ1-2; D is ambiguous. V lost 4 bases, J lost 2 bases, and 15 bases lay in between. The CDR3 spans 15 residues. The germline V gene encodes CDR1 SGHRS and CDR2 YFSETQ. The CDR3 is CASSPLMGRNYGYTF. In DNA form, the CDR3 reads TGCGCCAGCAGCCCGCTGATGGGGAGAAACTATGGCTACACCTTC.

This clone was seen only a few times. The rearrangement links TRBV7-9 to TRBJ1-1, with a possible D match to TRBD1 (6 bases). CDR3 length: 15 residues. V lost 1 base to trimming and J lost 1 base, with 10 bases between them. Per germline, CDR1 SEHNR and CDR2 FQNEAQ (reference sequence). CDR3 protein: CASSLGQATNTEAFF. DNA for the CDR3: TGTGCCAGCAGCTTAGGACAGGCGACGAACACTGAAGCTTTCTTT.

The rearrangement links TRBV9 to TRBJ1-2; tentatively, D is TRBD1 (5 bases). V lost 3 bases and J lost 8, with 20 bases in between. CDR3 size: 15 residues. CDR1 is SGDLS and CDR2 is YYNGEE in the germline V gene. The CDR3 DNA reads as TGTGCCAGCAGCGCCGGACTACGAGAAGAGGGGGGCTACACCTTC. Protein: CASSAGLREEGGYTF. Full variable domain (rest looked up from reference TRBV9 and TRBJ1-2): DSGVTQTPKHLITATGQRVTLRCSPRSGDLSVYWYQQSLDQGLQFLIQYYNGEERAKGNILERFSAQQFPDLHSELNLSSLELGDSALYFCASSAGLREEGGYTFGSGTRLTVV.

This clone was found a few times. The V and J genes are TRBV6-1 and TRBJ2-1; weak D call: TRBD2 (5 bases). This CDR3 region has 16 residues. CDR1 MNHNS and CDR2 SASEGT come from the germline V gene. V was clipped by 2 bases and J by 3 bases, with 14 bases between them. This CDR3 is CASSERRATVYNEQFF. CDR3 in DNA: TGTGCCAGCAGTGAACGGCGGGCGACCGTCTACAATGAGCAGTTCTTC.

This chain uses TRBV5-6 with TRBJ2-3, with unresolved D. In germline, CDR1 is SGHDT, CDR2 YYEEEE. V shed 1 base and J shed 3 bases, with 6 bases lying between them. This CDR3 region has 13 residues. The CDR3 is CASSLFLTDTQYF. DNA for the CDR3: TGTGCCAGCAGCTTGTTTTTAACAGATACGCAGTATTTT.

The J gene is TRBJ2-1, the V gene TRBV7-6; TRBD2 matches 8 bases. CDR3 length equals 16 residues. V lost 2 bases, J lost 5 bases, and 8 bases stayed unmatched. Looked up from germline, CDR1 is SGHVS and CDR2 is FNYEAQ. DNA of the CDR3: TGTGCCAGCAGCTTACCGGGGGGGGGCGTTAACAATGAGCAGTTCTTC. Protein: CASSLPGGGVNNEQFF.

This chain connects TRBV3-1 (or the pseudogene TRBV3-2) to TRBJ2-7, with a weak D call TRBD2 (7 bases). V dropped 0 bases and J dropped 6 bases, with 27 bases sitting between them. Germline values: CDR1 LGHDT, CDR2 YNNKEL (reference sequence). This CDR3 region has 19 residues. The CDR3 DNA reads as TGTGCCAGCAGCCAAGATGGGGTGCATCTTAGGGGGGGGCCGGGCGAGCAGTACTTC. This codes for CASSQDGVHLRGGPGEQYF.

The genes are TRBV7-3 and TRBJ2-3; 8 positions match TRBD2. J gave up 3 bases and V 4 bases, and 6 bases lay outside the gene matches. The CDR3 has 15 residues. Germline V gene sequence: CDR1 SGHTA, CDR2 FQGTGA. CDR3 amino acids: CASSYSGGLTDTQYF. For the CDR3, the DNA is TGTGCCAGCAGCTACTCGGGGGGGCTGACAGATACGCAGTATTTT. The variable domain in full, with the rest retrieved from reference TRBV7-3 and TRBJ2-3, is GAGVSQTPSNKVTEKGKYVELRCDPISGHTALYWYRQSLGQGPEFLIYFQGTGAADDSGLPNDRFFAVRPEGSVSTLKIQRTERGDSAVYLCASSYSGGLTDTQYFGPGTRLTVL.

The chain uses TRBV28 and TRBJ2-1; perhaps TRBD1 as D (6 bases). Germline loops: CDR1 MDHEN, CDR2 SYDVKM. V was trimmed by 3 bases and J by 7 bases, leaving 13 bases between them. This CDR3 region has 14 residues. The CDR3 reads CASSFGNRVNEQFF. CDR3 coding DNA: TGTGCCAGCAGTTTCGGGAACAGGGTAAATGAGCAGTTCTTC.

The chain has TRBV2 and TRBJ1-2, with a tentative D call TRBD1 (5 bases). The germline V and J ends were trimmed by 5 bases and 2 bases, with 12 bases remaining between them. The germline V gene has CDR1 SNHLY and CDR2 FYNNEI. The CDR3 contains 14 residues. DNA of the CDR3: TGTGCCAGCAGTCCCGGGACGGGGAACTATGGCTACACCTTC. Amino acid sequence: CASSPGTGNYGYTF.

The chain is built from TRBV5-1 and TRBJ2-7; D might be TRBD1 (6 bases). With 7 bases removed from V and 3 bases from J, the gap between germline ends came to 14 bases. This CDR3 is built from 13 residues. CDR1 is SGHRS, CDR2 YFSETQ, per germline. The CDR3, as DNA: TGCGCCAGCGCCGGGACAAACTACTACGAGCAGTACTTC. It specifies CASAGTNYYEQYF.

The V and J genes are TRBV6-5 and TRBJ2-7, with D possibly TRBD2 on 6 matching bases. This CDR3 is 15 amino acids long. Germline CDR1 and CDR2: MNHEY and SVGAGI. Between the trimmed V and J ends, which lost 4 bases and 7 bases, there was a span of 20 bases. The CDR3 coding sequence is TGTGCCAGCAGTTTAAGCGTGGGGGGTGTTACAGAGCAGTACTTC. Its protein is CASSLSVGGVTEQYF.

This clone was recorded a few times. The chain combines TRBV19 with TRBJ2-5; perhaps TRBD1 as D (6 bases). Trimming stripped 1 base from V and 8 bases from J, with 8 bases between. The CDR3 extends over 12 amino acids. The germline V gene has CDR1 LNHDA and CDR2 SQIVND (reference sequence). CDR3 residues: CASSIVGGTQYF. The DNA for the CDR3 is TGTGCCAGTAGTATAGTAGGGGGTACCCAGTACTTC. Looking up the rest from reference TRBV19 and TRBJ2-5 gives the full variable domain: DGGITQSPKYLFRKEGQNVTLSCEQNLNHDAMYWYRQDPGQGLRLIYYSQIVNDFQKGDIAEGYSVSREKKESFPLTVTSAQKNPTAFYLCASSIVGGTQYFGPGTRLLVL.

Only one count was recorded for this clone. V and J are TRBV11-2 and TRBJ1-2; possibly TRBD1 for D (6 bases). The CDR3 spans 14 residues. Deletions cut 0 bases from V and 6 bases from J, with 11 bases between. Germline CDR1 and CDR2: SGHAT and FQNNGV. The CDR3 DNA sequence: TGTGCCAGCAGCTTAGATGGGCCAGGGGATGGCTACACCTTC. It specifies CASSLDGPGDGYTF. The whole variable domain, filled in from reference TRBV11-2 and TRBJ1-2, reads EAGVAQSPRYKIIEKRQSVAFWCNPISGHATLYWYQQILGQGPKLLIQFQNNGVVDDSQLPKDRFSAERLKGVDSTLKIQPAKLEDSAVYLCASSLDGPGDGYTFGSGTRLTVV.

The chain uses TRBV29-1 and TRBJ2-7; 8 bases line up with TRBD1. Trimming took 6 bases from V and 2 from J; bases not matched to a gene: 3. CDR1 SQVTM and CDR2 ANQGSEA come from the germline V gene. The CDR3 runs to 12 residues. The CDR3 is CSVSQGAYEQYF. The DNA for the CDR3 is TGCAGCGTATCACAGGGGGCCTACGAGCAGTACTTC.

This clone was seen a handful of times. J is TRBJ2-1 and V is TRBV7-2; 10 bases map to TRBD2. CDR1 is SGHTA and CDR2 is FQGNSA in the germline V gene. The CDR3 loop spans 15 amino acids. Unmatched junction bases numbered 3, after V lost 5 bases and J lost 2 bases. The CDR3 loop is CASSRTSGPYNEQFF. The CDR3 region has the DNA TGTGCCAGCAGCCGGACTAGCGGACCCTACAATGAGCAGTTCTTC. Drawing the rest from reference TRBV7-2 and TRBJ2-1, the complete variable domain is GAGVSQSPSNKVTEKGKDVELRCDPISGHTALYWYRQSLGQGLEFLIYFQGNSAPDKSGLPSDRFSAERTGGSVSTLTIQRTQQEDSAVYLCASSRTSGPYNEQFFGPGTRLTVL.

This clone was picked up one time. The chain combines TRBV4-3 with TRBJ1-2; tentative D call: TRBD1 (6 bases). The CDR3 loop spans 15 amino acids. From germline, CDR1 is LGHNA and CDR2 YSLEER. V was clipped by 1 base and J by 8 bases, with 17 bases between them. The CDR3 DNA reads TGCGCCAGCAGCCAAGGACGTCAGGGGCTTTGGGGCTACACCTTC. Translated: CASSQGRQGLWGYTF.

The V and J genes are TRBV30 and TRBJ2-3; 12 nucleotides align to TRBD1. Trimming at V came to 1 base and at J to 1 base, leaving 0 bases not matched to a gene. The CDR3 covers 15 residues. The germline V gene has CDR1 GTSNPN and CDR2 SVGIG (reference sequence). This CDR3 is CAWSGDRGRTDTQYF. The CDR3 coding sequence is TGTGCCTGGAGTGGGGACAGGGGGCGCACAGATACGCAGTATTTT. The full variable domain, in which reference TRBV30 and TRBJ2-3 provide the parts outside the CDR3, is SQTIHQWPATLVQPVGSPLSLECTVEGTSNPNLYWYRQAAGRGLQLLFYSVGIGQISSEVPQNLSASRPQDRQFILSSKKLLLSDSGFYLCAWSGDRGRTDTQYFGPGTRLTVL.

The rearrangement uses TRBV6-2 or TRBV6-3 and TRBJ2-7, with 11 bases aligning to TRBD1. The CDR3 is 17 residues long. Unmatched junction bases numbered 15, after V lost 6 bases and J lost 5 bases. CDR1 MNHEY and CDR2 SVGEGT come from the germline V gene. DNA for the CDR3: TGTGCCAGCAGCCACCCCCCGGGACAGGGGGTAGGGAACGAGCAGTACTTC. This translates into CASSHPPGQGVGNEQYF.

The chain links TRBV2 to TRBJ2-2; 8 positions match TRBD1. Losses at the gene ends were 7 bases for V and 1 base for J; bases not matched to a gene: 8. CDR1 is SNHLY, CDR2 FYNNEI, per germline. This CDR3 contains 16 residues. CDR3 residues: CASTADRVLNTGELFF. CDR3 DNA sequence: TGTGCCAGCACCGCGGACAGGGTCTTGAACACCGGGGAGCTGTTTTTT.

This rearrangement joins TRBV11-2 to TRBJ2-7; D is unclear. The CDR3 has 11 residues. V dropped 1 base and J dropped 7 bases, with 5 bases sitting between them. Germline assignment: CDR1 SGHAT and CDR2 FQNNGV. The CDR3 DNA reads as TGTGCCAGCAGCTTAGGTTTGGAGCAGTACTTC. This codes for CASSLGLEQYF.